This T cell receptor beta chain was documented in a study of cytomegalovirus exposure and HLA in healthy donors. Overall study findings and caveats: The authors confirmed in vitro that a few CMV-associated chains were specific for CMV antigens. Published work reported that the classifier diagnosed cytomegalovirus status with high specificity and sensitivity. In a later analysis, at a false discovery rate of 0.05, over 15,000 TCR beta sequences matched HLA alleles. Previous analysis showed most TCR beta V segments were productive about 87% or about 30% of the time.

Primers for the PCR totalled 60 Vbeta and 13 Jbeta. Sequenced by immunoSEQ multiplex PCR; TCRdb stores in-frame clones only, minus some. Counted here are about 85,000 clones, about 80% occurring once; the ten biggest clones make up roughly 25%. Regarding this clone: Its matching antigen is unknown.

This TCR came from a woman aged 45 to 65 in good health and CMV-seropositive. The specimen sequenced was PBMCs.

The CDR3 is CASSFRGKDQPQHF. For the CDR3, the DNA is TGTGCCAGCAGTTTTCGGGGAAAAGATCAGCCCCAGCATTTT. The chain is built from TRBV27 and TRBJ1-5; D not certain. The CDR3 runs to 14 residues. CDR1 and CDR2 (germline): MNHEY, SMNVEV (reference sequence). Trimming cost V 3 bases and J 5 bases, with 11 bases left between them.